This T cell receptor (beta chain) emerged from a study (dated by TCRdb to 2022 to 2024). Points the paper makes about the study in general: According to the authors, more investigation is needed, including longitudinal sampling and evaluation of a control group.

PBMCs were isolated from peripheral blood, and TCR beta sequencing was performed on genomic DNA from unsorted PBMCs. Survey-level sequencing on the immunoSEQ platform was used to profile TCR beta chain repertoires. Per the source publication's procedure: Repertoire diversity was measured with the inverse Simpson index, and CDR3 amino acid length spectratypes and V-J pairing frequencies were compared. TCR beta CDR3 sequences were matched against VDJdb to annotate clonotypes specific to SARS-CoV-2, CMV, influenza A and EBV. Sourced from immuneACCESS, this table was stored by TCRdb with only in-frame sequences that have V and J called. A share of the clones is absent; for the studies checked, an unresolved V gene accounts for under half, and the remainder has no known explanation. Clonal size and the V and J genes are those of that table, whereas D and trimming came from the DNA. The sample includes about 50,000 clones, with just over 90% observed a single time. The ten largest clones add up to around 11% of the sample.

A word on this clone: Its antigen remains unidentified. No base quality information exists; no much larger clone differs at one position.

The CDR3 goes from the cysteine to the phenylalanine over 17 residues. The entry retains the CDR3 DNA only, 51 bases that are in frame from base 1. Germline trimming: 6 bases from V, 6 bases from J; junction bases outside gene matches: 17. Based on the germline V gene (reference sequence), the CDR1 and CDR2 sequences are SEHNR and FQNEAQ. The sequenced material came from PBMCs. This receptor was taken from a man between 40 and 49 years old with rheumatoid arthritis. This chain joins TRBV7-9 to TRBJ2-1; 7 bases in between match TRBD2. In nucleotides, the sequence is TGTGCCAGCAGTCCGATCCCTGGGGGGAGGGAAACCAATGAGCAGTTCTTC. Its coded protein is CASSPIPGGRETNEQFF.